This T cell receptor beta chain was recovered during a study of T cells in localized non-small cell lung cancer. Whole-study results and caveats: Uninvolved adjacent lung showed higher T cell clonality than tumor. Analysis by sequencing included only one tumor region, so heterogeneity remains possible. Elevated blood T cell density was associated with longer overall survival. Across samples, adjacent lung featured a median approximately 56 of the top 100 tumor clones.

Using immunoSEQ multiplex PCR, the repertoire was profiled, and TCRdb retains in-frame clones only, with some absent. The repertoire includes 3,500 to 5,000 clones, over 25% of them detected once, and around 8.4% sits in the top ten. This clone occurred a few times. Its matching antigen is unknown. CDR3 length: 15 amino acids. V is TRBV1 and J is TRBJ1-6; the table's TRBD1 call for D was not verified on the DNA. TRBV1 corresponds to a pseudogene. Here the sequenced sample was lung tumor tissue, taken before any cancer treatment. The receptor comes from a male donor aged 60 or over with stage I lung adenocarcinoma. This chain's CDR3 is CASSLGTGTNSPLHF. The CDR3 DNA sequence: TGCGCCAGCAGCCTGGGGACAGGAACGAATTCACCCCTCCACTTT.